This T cell receptor beta chain derives from a study of patients and donors after allogeneic stem cell transplantation. TCRdb ran MiXCR on the RT-PCR reads and lists one entry per CDR3 protein. The sample has some 200,000 distinct CDR3 sequences, more than 35% seen once. Between the trimmed V and J ends, which lost 4 bases and 5 bases, there was a span of 9 bases. Looked up from germline, CDR1 is DFQATT and CDR2 is SNEGSKA (reference sequence). CDR3 size: 12 residues. The chain recombines TRBV20-1 with TRBJ2-1; possible D gene TRBD1, 5 bases. The specimen was blood, either unsorted or a sorted T cell fraction (not recorded which). The source is a human donor who was either an allogeneic HSCT recipient or a stem cell or donor lymphocyte infusion donor (not recorded which). It is not recorded whose cells these are; they may come from a transplant donor. CDR3 region: CSATDTDNEQFF. In DNA form, the CDR3 reads TGCAGTGCTACGGACACCGACAATGAGCAGTTCTTC.